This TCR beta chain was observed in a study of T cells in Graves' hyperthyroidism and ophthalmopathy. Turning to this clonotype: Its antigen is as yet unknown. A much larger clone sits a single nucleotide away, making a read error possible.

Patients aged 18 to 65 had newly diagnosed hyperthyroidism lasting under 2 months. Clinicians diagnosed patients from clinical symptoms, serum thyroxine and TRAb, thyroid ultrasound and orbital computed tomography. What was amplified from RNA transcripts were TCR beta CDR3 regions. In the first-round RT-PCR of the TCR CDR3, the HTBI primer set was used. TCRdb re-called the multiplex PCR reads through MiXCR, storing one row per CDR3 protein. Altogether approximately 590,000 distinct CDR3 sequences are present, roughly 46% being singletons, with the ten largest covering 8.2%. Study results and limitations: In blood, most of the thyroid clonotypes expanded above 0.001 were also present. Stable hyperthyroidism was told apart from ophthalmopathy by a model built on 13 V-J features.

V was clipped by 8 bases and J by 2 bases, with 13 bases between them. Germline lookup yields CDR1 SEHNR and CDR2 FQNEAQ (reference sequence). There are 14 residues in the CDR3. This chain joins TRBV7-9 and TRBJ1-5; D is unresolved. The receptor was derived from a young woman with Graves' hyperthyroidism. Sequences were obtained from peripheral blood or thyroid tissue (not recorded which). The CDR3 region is CASGVAGGNQPQHF. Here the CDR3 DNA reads TGTGCCAGCGGCGTGGCAGGCGGCAATCAGCCCCAGCATTTT.